This T cell receptor beta chain was sequenced for a study of blood T cells in healthy people across ages. Points from the study as a whole: Relative to aged donors, long-lived donors carried more naive CD4+ cells and displayed higher diversity.

With a J-beta primer mix and a sample-barcoded 5' primer, a second PCR ran about 7 to 12 cycles. Through a template-switch adaptor with 12 random nucleotides, each cDNA molecule received a tag. TCRdb fed the 5' RACE reads into MiXCR, producing one record per CDR3 protein. The sample lists 540,000 or so distinct CDR3 sequences; 24% were seen once. CDR1 SEHNR and CDR2 FQNEAQ come from the germline V gene (reference sequence). The CDR3 is 15 residues long. V was clipped by 0 bases and J by 5 bases, with 10 bases between them. A remark on this clonotype: Its cognate antigen is unknown.

Every sample had a minimum of 6 million PBMCs isolated. Another study also made use of these data, one on T cells of mothers and their children. As that study records: No T cell clones of persistent microchimeric origin were detected.

The receptor's source is a boy aged 5-17 years in good health. The sequenced sample consisted of blood. The rearrangement joins TRBV7-9 to TRBJ1-4; D is unclear. CDR3 in DNA: TGTGCCAGCAGCTTAGCTCGAGGTAGAAATGAAAAACTGTTTTTT. Translating it yields CASSLARGRNEKLFF.